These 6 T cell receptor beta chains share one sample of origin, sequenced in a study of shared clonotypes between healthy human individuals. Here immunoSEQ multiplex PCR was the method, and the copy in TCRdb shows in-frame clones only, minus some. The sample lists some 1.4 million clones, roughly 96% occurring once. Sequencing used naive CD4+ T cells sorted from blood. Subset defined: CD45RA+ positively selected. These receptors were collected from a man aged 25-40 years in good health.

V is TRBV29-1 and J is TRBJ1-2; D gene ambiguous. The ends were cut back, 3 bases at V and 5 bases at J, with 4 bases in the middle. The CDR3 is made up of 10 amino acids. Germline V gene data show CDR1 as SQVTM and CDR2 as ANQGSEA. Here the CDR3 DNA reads TGCAGCGTTGAGATGTATGGCTACACCTTC. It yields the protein CSVEMYGYTF.

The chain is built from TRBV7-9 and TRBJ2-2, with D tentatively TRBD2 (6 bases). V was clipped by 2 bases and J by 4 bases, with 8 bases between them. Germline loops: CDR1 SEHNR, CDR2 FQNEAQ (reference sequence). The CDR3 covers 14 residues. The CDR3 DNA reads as TGTGCCAGCAGCTTAATGGGAGGCACCGGGGAGCTGTTTTTT. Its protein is CASSLMGGTGELFF. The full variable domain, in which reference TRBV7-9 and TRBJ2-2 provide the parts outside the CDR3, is DTGVSQNPRHKITKRGQNVTFRCDPISEHNRLYWYRQTLGQGPEFLTYFQNEAQLEKSRLLSDRFSAERPKGSFSTLEIQRTEQGDSAMYLCASSLMGGTGELFFGEGSRLTVL.

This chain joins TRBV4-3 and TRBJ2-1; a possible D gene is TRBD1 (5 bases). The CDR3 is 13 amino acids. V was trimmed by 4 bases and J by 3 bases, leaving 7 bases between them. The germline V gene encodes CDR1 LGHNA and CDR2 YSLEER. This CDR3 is CASSPGHYNEQFF. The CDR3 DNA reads TGCGCCAGCAGCCCTGGACACTACAATGAGCAGTTCTTC.

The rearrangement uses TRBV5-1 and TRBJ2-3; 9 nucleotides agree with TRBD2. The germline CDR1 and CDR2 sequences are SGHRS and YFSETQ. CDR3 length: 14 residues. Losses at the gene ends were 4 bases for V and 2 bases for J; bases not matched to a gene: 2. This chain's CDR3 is CASSLAGLTDTQYF. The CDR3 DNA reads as TGCGCCAGCAGCCTAGCGGGGCTCACAGATACGCAGTATTTT.

DNA of the CDR3: TGCGCCAGCAGCTTGGCACGACTAGAGGGCACAGATACGCAGTATTTT. Protein sequence: CASSLARLEGTDTQYF. The chain uses TRBV5-1 and TRBJ2-3; tentative D call: TRBD2 (6 bases). CDR3 length: 16 residues. CDR1 is SGHRS, CDR2 YFSETQ, per germline. Trimming pared 0 bases from V and 1 base from J, leaving 12 bases between.

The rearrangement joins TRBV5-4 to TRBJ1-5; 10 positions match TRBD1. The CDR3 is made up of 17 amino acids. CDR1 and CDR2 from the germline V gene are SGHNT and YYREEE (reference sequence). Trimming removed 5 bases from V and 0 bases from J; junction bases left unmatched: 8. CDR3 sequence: CASRWDRGGLSNQPQHF. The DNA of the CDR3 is TGTGCCAGCAGGTGGGACAGGGGCGGACTTAGCAATCAGCCCCAGCATTTT.